Listed below are T cell receptor beta chains from one sample, sequenced in a study of beta chain features in type 1 diabetes. Data came from immunoSEQ multiplex PCR; TCRdb stores just in-frame clones and leaves some out. The sample contains some 270,000 clones, roughly a tenth of which appear only once. The sequenced sample consisted of naive CD4+ T cells from blood. Every receptor here comes from a man aged 25 to 40 with type 1 diabetes. Each CDR3 is given with its conserved first and last residue. The order of the fields is D gene, clone size, V gene, J gene, CDR3 DNA, CDR3 protein. The D gene is left open where the match is weak. Only some rows state a clone size, as once, few, many or a class for expanded clones.

NA,few,TRBV5-6,TRBJ1-5,TGTGCCAGCAGCTCCTCTCAGGGTGGCAATCAGCCCCAGCATTTT,CASSSSQGGNQPQHF
NA,many,TRBV29-1,TRBJ2-2,TGCAGCGTTGGAGGCACCGGGGAGCTGTTTTTT,CSVGGTGELFF
TRBD1,few,TRBV27,TRBJ1-1,TGTGCCAGCACCCGACAGGGGAACACTGAAGCTTTCTTT,CASTRQGNTEAFF
TRBD1,few,TRBV15,TRBJ1-2,TGTGCCACCAGCAGAACTACCTCGGCCAGGACAGGGCCCTATGGCTACACCTTC,CATSRTTSARTGPYGYTF
NA,NA,TRBV9,TRBJ2-2,TGTGCCAGCAGCGCTCTTCGGGGGAGCCCCACCGGGGAGCTGTTTTTT,CASSALRGSPTGELFF
TRBD1,few,TRBV5-6,TRBJ1-1,TGTGCCAGCAGCTTGACCGGGACAGTAGGAGCTTTCTTT,CASSLTGTVGAFF
NA,NA,TRBV2,TRBJ1-1,TGTGCCAGCGGGCAGGGCCCGAACACTGAAGCTTTCTTT,CASGQGPNTEAFF
TRBD2,NA,TRBV29-1,TRBJ2-2,TGCAGCGTTGAACTAGCGGGGGGCACCGGGGAGCTGTTTTTT,CSVELAGGTGELFF
NA,NA,TRBV7-3,TRBJ2-2,TGTGCCAGCAGTCCACCGGGCCAGGGGTCCACCGGGGAGCTGTTTTTT,CASSPPGQGSTGELFF
TRBD2,NA,TRBV5-1,TRBJ2-1,TGCGCCAGCAATTGGGGGGGCTCCTACAATGAGCAGTTCTTC,CASNWGGSYNEQFF
NA,NA,TRBV5-1,TRBJ2-5,TGCGCCAGCAGCTTGACAGGGGAGACCCAGTACTTC,CASSLTGETQYF
NA,NA,TRBV9,TRBJ2-3,TGTGCCAGCAGCGCCTTAGCTTCAGATACGCAGTATTTT,CASSALASDTQYF
TRBD1,NA,TRBV5-6,TRBJ2-3,TGTGCCAGCAGCTGGGACAGGAACACAGATACGCAGTATTTT,CASSWDRNTDTQYF
NA,few,TRBV5-6,TRBJ1-5,TGTGCCAGCAGCTTGGCCGGGAATCAGCCCCAGCATTTT,CASSLAGNQPQHF
TRBD2,few,TRBV10-3,TRBJ2-1,TGTGCCATCAGGATAGCGGGGGGGCTGGTTGTTGAGCAGTTCTTC,CAIRIAGGLVVEQFF
TRBD1,NA,TRBV25-1,TRBJ2-7,TGTGCCAGCAGAGCCGGGACAGGGAGCTCCTACGAGCAGTACTTC,CASRAGTGSSYEQYF
TRBD1,NA,TRBV7-3,TRBJ2-1,TGTGCCAGCAGCGCAGGGACAGGGATTTTAGATGAGCAGTTCTTC,CASSAGTGILDEQFF
TRBD1,NA,TRBV30,TRBJ1-6,TGTGCCTGGATGTCGGGACAGGTTTATAATTCACCCCTCCACTTT,CAWMSGQVYNSPLHF
TRBD1,NA,TRBV5-1,TRBJ2-3,TGCGCCAGCAGCAGGGACAGGGCTAGCACAGATACGCAGTATTTT,CASSRDRASTDTQYF
NA,few,TRBV13,TRBJ1-3,TGTGCCAGCAGTCGATCGCAGGGCTCTGGAAACACCATATATTTT,CASSRSQGSGNTIYF
TRBD1,NA,TRBV5-1,TRBJ1-4,TGCGCCAGCAGCATTGGGACAGATAATGAAAAACTGTTTTTT,CASSIGTDNEKLFF
NA,NA,TRBV19,TRBJ1-2,TGTGCCACTGGACAGCCTACACTCTATGGCTACACCTTC,CATGQPTLYGYTF
NA,NA,TRBV7-9,TRBJ2-3,TGTGCCAGCAGCTCTACCGGTTTCATCACAGATACGCAGTATTTT,CASSSTGFITDTQYF
TRBD1,few,TRBV30,TRBJ1-3,TGTGCCTGGGGGACAGGGAATGGAAACACCATATATTTT,CAWGTGNGNTIYF
TRBD2,NA,TRBV7-7,TRBJ2-5,TGTGCTAGCAGCGGGAGGGGCCGAGAGACCCAGTACTTC,CASSGRGRETQYF
NA,NA,TRBV4-1,TRBJ2-3,TGCGCCAGCAGCCAAGACGGAGGAGGGCATTATGAAGGAGATACGCAGTATTTT,CASSQDGGGHYEGDTQYF
TRBD2,NA,TRBV5-1,TRBJ2-3,TGCGCCAGCAGCTTACTAGCGGGGGGCCACACAGATACGCAGTATTTT,CASSLLAGGHTDTQYF